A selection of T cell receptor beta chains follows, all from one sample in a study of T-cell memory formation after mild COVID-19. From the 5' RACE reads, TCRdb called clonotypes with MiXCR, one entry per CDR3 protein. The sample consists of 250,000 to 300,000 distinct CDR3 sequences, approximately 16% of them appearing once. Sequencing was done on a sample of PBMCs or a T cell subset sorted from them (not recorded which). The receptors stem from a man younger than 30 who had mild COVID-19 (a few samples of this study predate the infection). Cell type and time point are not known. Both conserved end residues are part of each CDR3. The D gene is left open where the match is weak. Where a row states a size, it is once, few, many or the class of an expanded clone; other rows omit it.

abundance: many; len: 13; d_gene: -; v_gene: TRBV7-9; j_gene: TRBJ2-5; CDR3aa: CASSLAHQETQYF; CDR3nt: TGTGCCAGCAGCTTAGCCCACCAAGAGACCCAGTACTTC
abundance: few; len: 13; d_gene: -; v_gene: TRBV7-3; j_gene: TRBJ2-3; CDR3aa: CASSLMVADTQYF; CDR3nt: TGTGCCAGCAGCTTAATGGTGGCAGATACGCAGTATTTT
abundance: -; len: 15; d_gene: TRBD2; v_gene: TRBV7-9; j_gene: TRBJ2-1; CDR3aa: CASRFSGGDAGEQFF; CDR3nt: TGTGCCAGCAGATTTAGCGGGGGAGACGCTGGGGAGCAGTTCTTC
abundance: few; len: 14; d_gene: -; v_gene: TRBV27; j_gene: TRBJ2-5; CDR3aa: CASSFRRGRETQYF; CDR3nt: TGTGCCAGCAGTTTCAGGCGTGGCAGGGAGACCCAGTACTTC
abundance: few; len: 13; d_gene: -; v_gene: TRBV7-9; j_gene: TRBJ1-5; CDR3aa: CASSFGRNQPQHF; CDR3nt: TGTGCCAGCAGCTTCGGGCGTAATCAGCCCCAGCATTTT
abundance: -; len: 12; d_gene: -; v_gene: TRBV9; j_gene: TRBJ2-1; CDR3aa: CASSVGLNEQFF; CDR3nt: TGTGCCAGCAGCGTAGGGCTCAATGAGCAGTTCTTC
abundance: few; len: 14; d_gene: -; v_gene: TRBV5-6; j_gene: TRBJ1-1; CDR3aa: CASSFYGRNTEAFF; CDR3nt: TGTGCCAGCAGCTTTTACGGCAGGAACACTGAAGCTTTCTTT
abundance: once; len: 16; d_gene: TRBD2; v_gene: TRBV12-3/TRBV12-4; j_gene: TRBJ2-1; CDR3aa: CASSIAGRGARDEQFF; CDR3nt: TGTGCCAGCAGCATAGCAGGGCGGGGGGCGCGGGATGAGCAGTTCTTC
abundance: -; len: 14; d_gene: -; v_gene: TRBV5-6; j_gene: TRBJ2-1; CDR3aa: CASLSNPGGDEQFF; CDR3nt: TGTGCCTCCTTATCGAACCCAGGGGGGGACGAGCAGTTCTTC
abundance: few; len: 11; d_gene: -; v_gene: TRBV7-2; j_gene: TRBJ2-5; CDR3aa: CASSPTKTQYF; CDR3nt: TGTGCCAGCAGTCCCACGAAGACCCAGTACTTC
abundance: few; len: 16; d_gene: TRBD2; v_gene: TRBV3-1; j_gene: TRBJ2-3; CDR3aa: CASSHLAGASGHTQYF; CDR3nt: TGTGCCAGCAGCCACCTAGCGGGGGCGTCCGGTCATACGCAGTATTTT
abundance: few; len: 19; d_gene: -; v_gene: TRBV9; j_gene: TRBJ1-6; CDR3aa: CASSVESYRPSWGNSPLHF; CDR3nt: TGTGCCAGCAGCGTAGAAAGTTACAGGCCCTCATGGGGTAATTCACCCCTCCACTTT
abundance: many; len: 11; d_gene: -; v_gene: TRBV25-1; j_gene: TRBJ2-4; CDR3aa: CASSDGEFQYF; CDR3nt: TGTGCCAGCAGTGACGGGGAATTTCAGTACTTC
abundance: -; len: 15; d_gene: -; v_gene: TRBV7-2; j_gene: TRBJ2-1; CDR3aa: CASSSPMGGYNEQFF; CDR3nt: TGTGCCAGCAGCTCCCCCATGGGCGGCTACAATGAGCAGTTCTTC